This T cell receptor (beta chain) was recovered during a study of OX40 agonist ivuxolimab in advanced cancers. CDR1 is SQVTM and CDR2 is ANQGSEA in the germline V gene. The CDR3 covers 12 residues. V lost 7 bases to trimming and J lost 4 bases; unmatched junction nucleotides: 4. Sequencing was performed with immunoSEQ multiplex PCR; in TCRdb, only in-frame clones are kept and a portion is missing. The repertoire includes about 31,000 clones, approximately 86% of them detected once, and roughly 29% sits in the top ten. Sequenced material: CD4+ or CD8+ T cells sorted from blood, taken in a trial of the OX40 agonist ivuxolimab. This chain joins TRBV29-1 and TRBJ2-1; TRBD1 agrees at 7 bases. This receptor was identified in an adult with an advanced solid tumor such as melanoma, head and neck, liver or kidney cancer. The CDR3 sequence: CSGGTDYNEQFF. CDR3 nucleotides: TGCAGCGGAGGGACAGATTACAATGAGCAGTTCTTC.